The clone carrying this T cell receptor beta chain has only one observation. Distinct nucleotide sequences in the sample also encode this CDR3. The V end lost 3 bases, the J end lost 6 bases, and 10 bases lay between the germline ends. The CDR3 runs to 13 residues. Germline V gene sequence: CDR1 MGHRA, CDR2 YSYEKL. As processed by the authors: The assay estimated nucleated cells by amplifying reference gene primers. This table comes from immunoSEQ multiplex PCR, and its TCRdb copy is limited to in-frame clones, with some not included. D and trimming were read from the DNA, whereas the V and J calls and clone size are those reported in that table. The table lists fewer than 300,000 clones, about nine tenths of them singletons. This entry is derived from a study of blood T cell repertoires in COVID-19. Across the study: Specimens from acute and convalescent COVID-19 originated in the United States, Italy and Spain. T cells, B-cell-depleted T cells, or PBMCs supplied cDNA or gDNA.

The genes are TRBV4-1 and TRBJ2-3; D unresolved. Input material: peripheral blood. The receptor's source is a man aged 55 to 70 who had recovered from COVID-19. In nucleotides, the CDR3 is TGCGCCAGCAGCCATCTCACTCGGGATACGCAGTATTTT. It codes for CASSHLTRDTQYF.